The clone carrying this T cell receptor (beta chain) came up many times. The antigen is undetermined. The record originates from a study of T cells in Graves' hyperthyroidism and ophthalmopathy. Study-wide background: Any treatment followed the collection of peripheral blood at initial diagnosis.

The CDR3 length is 14 residues. The germline V and J ends were trimmed by 5 bases and 3 bases, with 11 bases remaining between them. CDR1 is MNHEY and CDR2 is SVGEGT in the germline V gene. Study observations and caveats: Patients with ophthalmopathy were separated from those with stable hyperthyroidism by a 13 V-J model. Blood samples included most of the expanded thyroid clonotypes exceeding 0.001.

TCR beta CDR3 regions were amplified from RNA. Using the HTBI primer set, a first-round RT-PCR was run on the TCR CDR3. MiXCR, run by TCRdb on the multiplex PCR reads, gives a single entry per CDR3 protein. Here the sample spans 400,000 to 500,000 distinct CDR3 sequences, 12% to 15% being singletons. The sequence derives from a woman younger than 30 with Graves' hyperthyroidism. Source material: blood. The chain employs TRBV6-2 or TRBV6-3 and TRBJ1-5; weak D call: TRBD1 (5 bases). The DNA of the CDR3 is TGTGCCAGCAGTCGCAGGGATGTCAATCAGCCCCAGCATTTT. This translates into CASSRRDVNQPQHF.